The present T cell receptor beta chain was sequenced within a study of blood T cells in healthy people across ages. The V segment lost 4 bases and the J segment 4 bases; nucleotides outside the gene matches: 5. This CDR3 is 15 amino acids long. A sample-barcoded 5' primer and a J-beta primer mix were used in a second PCR of roughly 6 to 12 cycles. Each CDR3 protein is one row after TCRdb ran MiXCR on the 5' RACE reads. The sample lists roughly 640,000 distinct CDR3 sequences, approximately 30% occurring once. This receptor was identified in a woman over 75 in good health. The source material was blood. The chain has TRBV12-3 or TRBV12-4 and TRBJ2-3; TRBD2 aligns across 10 bases. Written as DNA, the CDR3 is TGTGCCAGCAGTTATGCTAGCGGGGGAGCAGATACGCAGTATTTT. This encodes CASSYASGGADTQYF.